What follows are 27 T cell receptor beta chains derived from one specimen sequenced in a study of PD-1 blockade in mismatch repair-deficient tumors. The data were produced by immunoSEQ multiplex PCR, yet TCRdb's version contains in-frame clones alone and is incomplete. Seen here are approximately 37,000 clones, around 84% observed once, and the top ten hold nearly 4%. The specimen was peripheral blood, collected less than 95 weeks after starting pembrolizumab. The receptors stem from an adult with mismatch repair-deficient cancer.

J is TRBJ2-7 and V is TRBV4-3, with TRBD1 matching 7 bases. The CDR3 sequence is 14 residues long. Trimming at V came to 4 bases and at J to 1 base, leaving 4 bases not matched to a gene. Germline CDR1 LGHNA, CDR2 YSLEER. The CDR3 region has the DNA TGCGCCAGCAGCCGACAGGGAAATTCCTACGAGCAGTACTTC. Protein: CASSRQGNSYEQYF.

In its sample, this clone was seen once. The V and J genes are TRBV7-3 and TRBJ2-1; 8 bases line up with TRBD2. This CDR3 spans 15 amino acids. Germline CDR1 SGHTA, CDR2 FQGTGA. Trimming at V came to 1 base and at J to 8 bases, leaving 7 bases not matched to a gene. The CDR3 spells CASSLIGTRSDEQFF. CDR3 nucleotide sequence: TGTGCCAGCAGCTTAATAGGGACTAGATCGGATGAGCAGTTCTTC.

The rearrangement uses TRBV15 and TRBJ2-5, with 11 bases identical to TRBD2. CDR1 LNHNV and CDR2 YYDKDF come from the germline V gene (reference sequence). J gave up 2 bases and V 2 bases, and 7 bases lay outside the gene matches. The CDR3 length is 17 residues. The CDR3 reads CATSRKKRLAGQETQYF. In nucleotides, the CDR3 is TGTGCCACCAGCAGAAAAAAGAGACTAGCGGGACAAGAGACCCAGTACTTC.

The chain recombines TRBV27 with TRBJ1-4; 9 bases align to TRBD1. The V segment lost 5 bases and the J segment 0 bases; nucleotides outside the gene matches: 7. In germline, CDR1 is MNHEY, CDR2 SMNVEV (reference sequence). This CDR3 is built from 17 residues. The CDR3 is CASSPGTGSATNEKLFF. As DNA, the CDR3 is TGTGCCAGCAGTCCCGGGACAGGGAGCGCAACTAATGAAAAACTGTTTTTT.

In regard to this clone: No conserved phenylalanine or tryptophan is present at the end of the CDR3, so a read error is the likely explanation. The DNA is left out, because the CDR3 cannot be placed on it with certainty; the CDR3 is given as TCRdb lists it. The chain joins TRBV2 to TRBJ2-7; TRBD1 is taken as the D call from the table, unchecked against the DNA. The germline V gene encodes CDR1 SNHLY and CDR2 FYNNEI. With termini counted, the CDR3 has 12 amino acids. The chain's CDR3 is CASSEMSRGPHL.

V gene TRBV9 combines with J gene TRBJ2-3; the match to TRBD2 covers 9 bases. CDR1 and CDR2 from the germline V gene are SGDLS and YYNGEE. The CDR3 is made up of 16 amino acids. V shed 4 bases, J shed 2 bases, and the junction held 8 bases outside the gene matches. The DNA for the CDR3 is TGTGCCAGCAGCCCGAGGCTAGCGGGATACACAGATACGCAGTATTTT. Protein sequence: CASSPRLAGYTDTQYF.

The CDR3, as DNA: TGTGCCAGCAGATCCCCCGGGGCCGGCTATGGCTACACCTTC. Amino acid sequence: CASRSPGAGYGYTF. V and J are TRBV9 and TRBJ1-2; possibly TRBD1 for D (5 bases). The length of the CDR3 is 14 residues. V lost 5 bases and J lost 4, with 15 bases in between. Germline CDR1 is SGDLS and CDR2 is YYNGEE. Filled out from reference TRBV9 and TRBJ1-2, the complete variable domain reads DSGVTQTPKHLITATGQRVTLRCSPRSGDLSVYWYQQSLDQGLQFLIQYYNGEERAKGNILERFSAQQFPDLHSELNLSSLELGDSALYFCASRSPGAGYGYTFGSGTRLTVV.

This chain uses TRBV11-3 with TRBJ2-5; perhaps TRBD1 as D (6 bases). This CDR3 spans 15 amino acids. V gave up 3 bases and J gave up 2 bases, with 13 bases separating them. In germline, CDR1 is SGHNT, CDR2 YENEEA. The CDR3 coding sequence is TGTGCCAGCAGCTTCGGACAGCAGTTACAAGAGACCCAGTACTTC. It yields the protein CASSFGQQLQETQYF.

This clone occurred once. The CDR3 DNA reads as TGTGCCTGGAGTGTCGGGCTAGCGGGGCCCTTGCCCCAAGAGACCCAGTACTTC. Amino acid sequence: CAWSVGLAGPLPQETQYF. The chain uses TRBV30 and TRBJ2-5, with 9 bases that match TRBD2. V lost 0 bases to trimming and J lost 1 base; unmatched junction nucleotides: 12. The V gene's germline CDR1 is GTSNPN and CDR2 SVGIG (reference sequence). This CDR3 has 18 residues.

The CDR3 nucleotides are TGTGCCAGCAGCTTAGGAGTCGCAGGGTATACAGATACGCAGTATTTT. It translates to CASSLGVAGYTDTQYF. The chain joins TRBV11-2 to TRBJ2-3; TRBD1 is a possible D gene (5 bases). V was clipped by 1 base and J by 3 bases, with 14 bases between them. The CDR3 spans 16 residues. The V gene's germline CDR1 is SGHAT and CDR2 FQNNGV.

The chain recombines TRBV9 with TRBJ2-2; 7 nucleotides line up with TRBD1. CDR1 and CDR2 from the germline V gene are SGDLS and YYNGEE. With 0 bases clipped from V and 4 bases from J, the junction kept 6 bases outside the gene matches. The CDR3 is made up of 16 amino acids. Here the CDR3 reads CASSVAGDSITGELFF. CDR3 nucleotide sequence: TGTGCCAGCAGCGTAGCCGGGGACAGCATCACCGGGGAGCTGTTTTTT.

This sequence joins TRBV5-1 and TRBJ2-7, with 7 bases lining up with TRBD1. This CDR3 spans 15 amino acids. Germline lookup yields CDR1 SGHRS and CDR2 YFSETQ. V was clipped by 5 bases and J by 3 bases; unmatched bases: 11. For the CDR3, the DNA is TGCGCCAGCAGGGAAGGGACAGCAGGCATCTACGAGCAGTACTTC. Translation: CASREGTAGIYEQYF.

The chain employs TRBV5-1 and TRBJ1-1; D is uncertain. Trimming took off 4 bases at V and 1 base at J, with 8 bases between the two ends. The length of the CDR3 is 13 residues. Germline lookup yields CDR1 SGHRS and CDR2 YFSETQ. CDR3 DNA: TGCGCCAGCAGCCCAGCGGGGAACACTGAAGCTTTCTTT. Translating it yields CASSPAGNTEAFF.

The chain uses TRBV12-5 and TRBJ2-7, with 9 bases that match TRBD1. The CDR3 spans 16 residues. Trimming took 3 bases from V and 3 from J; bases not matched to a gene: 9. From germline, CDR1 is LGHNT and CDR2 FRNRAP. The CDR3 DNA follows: TGTGCTAGTGGTTTTGGGCCGGGACAGGGAGTCTACGAGCAGTACTTC. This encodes CASGFGPGQGVYEQYF.

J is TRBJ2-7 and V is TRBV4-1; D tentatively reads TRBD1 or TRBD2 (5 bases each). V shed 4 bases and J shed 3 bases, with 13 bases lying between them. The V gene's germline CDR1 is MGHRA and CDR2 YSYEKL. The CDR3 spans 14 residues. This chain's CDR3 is CASSLWDGYYEQYF. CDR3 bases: TGCGCCAGCAGCCTGTGGGACGGATACTACGAGCAGTACTTC.

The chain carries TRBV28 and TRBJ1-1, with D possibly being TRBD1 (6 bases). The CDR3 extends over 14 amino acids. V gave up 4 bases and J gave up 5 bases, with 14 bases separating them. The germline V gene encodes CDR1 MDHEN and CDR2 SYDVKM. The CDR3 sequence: CASSSPQGRTEAFF. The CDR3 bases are TGTGCCAGCAGTTCCCCACAGGGTAGAACTGAAGCTTTCTTT. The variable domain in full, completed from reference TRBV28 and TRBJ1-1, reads DVKVTQSSRYLVKRTGEKVFLECVQDMDHENMFWYRQDPGLGLRLIYFSYDVKMKEKGDIPEGYSVSREKKERFSLILESASTNQTSMYLCASSSPQGRTEAFFGQGTRLTVV.

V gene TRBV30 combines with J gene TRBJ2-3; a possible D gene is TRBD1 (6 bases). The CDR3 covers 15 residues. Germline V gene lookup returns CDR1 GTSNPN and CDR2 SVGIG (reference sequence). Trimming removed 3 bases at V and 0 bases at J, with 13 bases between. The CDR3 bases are TGTGCCTGGAGGGTACAGGGATCGAGCACAGATACGCAGTATTTT. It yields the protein CAWRVQGSSTDTQYF. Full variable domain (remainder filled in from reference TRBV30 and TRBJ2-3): SQTIHQWPATLVQPVGSPLSLECTVEGTSNPNLYWYRQAAGRGLQLLFYSVGIGQISSEVPQNLSASRPQDRQFILSSKKLLLSDSGFYLCAWRVQGSSTDTQYFGPGTRLTVL.

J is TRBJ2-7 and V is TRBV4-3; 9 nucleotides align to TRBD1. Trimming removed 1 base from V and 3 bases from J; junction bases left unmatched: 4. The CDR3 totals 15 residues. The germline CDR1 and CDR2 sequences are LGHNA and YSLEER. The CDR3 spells CASSQAGTGFYEQYF. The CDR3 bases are TGCGCCAGCAGCCAAGCCGGGACAGGGTTCTACGAGCAGTACTTC.

The CDR3 DNA follows: TGTGCCAGCAGTCAAGGGGCTTACAATGAGCAGTTCTTC. Its protein product is CASSQGAYNEQFF. V and J are TRBV7-9 and TRBJ2-1; D possibly corresponds to TRBD1 (5 bases). Deletions cut 6 bases from V and 4 bases from J, with 10 bases between. This CDR3 has 13 residues. In germline, CDR1 is SEHNR, CDR2 FQNEAQ (reference sequence).

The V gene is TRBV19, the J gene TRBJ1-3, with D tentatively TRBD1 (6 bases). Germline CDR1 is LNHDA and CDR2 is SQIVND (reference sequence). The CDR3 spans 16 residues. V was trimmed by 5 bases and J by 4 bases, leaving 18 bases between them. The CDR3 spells CASSFWVDRIGNTIYF. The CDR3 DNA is TGTGCCAGTAGTTTTTGGGTTGACAGGATCGGAAACACCATATATTTT.

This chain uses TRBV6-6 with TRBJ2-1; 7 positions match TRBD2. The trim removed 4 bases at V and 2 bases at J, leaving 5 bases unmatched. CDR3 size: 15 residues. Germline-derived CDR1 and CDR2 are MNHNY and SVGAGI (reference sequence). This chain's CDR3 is CASSSSGDPYNEQFF. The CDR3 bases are TGTGCCAGCAGTTCTAGCGGAGACCCCTACAATGAGCAGTTCTTC.

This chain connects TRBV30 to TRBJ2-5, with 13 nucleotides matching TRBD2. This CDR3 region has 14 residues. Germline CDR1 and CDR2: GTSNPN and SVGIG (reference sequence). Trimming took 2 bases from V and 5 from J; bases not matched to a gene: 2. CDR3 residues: CAWSPGLAGETQYF. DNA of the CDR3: TGTGCCTGGAGTCCGGGACTAGCGGGGGAGACCCAGTACTTC.

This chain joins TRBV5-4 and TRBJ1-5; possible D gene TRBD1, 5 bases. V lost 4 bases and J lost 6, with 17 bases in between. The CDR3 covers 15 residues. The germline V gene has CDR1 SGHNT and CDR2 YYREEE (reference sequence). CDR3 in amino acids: CASSTDAGVGQPQHF. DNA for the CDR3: TGTGCCAGCAGCACTGACGCGGGGGTTGGTCAGCCCCAGCATTTT.

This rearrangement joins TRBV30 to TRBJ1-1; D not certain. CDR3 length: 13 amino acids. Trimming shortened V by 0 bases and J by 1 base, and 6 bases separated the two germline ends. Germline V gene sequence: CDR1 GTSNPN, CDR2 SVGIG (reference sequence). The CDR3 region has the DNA TGTGCCTGGAGTGTAAAGAGGAACACTGAAGCTTTCTTT. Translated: CAWSVKRNTEAFF.

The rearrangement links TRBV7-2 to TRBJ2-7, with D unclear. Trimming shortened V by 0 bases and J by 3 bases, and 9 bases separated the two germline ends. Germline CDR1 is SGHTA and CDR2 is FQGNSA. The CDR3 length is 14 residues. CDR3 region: CASSLAGSRYEQYF. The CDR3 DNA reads TGTGCCAGCAGCTTAGCGGGAAGCCGCTACGAGCAGTACTTC. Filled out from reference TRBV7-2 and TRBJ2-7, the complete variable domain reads GAGVSQSPSNKVTEKGKDVELRCDPISGHTALYWYRQSLGQGLEFLIYFQGNSAPDKSGLPSDRFSAERTGGSVSTLTIQRTQQEDSAVYLCASSLAGSRYEQYFGPGTRLTVT.

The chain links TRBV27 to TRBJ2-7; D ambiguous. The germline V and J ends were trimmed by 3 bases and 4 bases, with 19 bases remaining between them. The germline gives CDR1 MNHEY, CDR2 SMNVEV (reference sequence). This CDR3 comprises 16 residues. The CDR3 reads CASSFRVTSPSYEQYF. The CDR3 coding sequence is TGTGCCAGCAGTTTTAGAGTAACAAGCCCGAGTTACGAGCAGTACTTC.

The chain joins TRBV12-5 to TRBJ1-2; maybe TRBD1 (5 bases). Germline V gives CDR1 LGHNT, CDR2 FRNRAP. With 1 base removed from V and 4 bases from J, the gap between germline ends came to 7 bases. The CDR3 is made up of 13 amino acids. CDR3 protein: CASGLGGTYGYTF. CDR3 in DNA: TGTGCTAGTGGTTTGGGGGGGACCTATGGCTACACCTTC.